This entry is about one T cell receptor (beta chain). The antigen remains unidentified. Germline V gene data show CDR1 as LNHDA and CDR2 as SQIVND (reference sequence). This CDR3 has 14 residues. The V segment lost 2 bases and the J segment 2 bases; nucleotides outside the gene matches: 3. It was second doses at about 4 or about 12 weeks that were pooled. The data were obtained in a study of T cell responses to AZD1222 COVID-19 vaccine. The protocol was immunoSEQ multiplex PCR, while the TCRdb copy is restricted to in-frame clones and leaves out a portion. The table shows tens of thousands of clones, with 89% occurring only once. Notes on the study in general: Repertoire sampling occurred only after the peak T cell response. Spike-specific TCRs gained breadth and depth after people received two AZD1222 doses. Females outnumbered males among donors, who were mostly white British; clonal diversity was possibly underestimated.

This TCR was recovered from an adult who received the AZD1222 COVID-19 vaccine. The specimen comprised peripheral blood, sampled 28 days after the second AZD1222 dose. The chain joins TRBV19 to TRBJ2-7; 7 nucleotides agree with TRBD2. In nucleotides, the CDR3 is TGTGCCAGTAGTATAAGGGACTATGCCTACGAGCAGTACTTC. Translated: CASSIRDYAYEQYF.